Below are 17 T cell receptor beta chains sequenced from a single sample in a study of T cells in Graves' hyperthyroidism and ophthalmopathy. The investigators amplified TCR beta CDR3 regions from RNA transcripts. During a first-round RT-PCR of the TCR CDR3, the HTBI primer set was used. Each CDR3 protein is one row after TCRdb ran MiXCR on the multiplex PCR reads. The data show more than 500,000 distinct CDR3 sequences, with approximately 15% seen just once and 4.3% held by the top ten. The material sequenced was blood. All receptors derive from a woman aged 40 to 50 with Graves' ophthalmopathy.

Ten or more counts support this clonotype. J is TRBJ2-7 and V is TRBV4-2, with TRBD1 matching over 8 bases. Trimming took 4 bases from V and 3 from J; bases not matched to a gene: 8. Per the germline V gene, CDR1 is LGHNA and CDR2 is YNFKEQ. This CDR3 spans 15 amino acids. CDR3 residues: CASSPAGQGRYEQYF. The CDR3 region has the DNA TGTGCCAGCAGCCCCGCCGGACAGGGACGCTACGAGCAGTACTTC.

In its sample, this clonotype was seen many times. The genes are TRBV7-2 and TRBJ1-5; possible D gene TRBD1, 6 bases. V was shortened by 4 bases and J by 2 bases, with 24 bases between the two germline ends. Per germline, CDR1 SGHTA and CDR2 FQGNSA. This CDR3 is 19 amino acids long. CDR3 loop: CASSSSWDKTELGNQPQHF. DNA of the CDR3: TGTGCCAGCAGCTCGAGCTGGGACAAAACCGAATTGGGCAATCAGCCCCAGCATTTT. The entire variable domain, with the rest obtained from reference TRBV7-2 and TRBJ1-5, is as follows: GAGVSQSPSNKVTEKGKDVELRCDPISGHTALYWYRQSLGQGLEFLIYFQGNSAPDKSGLPSDRFSAERTGGSVSTLTIQRTQQEDSAVYLCASSSSWDKTELGNQPQHFGDGTRLSIL.

V gene TRBV3-1 combines with J gene TRBJ2-7, with D possibly matching TRBD1 (5 bases). The ends were cut back, 3 bases at V and 0 bases at J, with 15 bases in the middle. CDR3 size: 16 residues. Germline loops: CDR1 LGHDT, CDR2 YNNKEL (reference sequence). The CDR3 protein is CASSHTAGLSSYEQYF. CDR3 coding DNA: TGTGCCAGCAGCCACACTGCAGGGCTATCCTCCTACGAGCAGTACTTC.

In this sample, this clonotype turned up many times. The V gene is TRBV28, the J gene TRBJ2-7; either TRBD1 or TRBD2 may fit D (5 bases each). The CDR3 runs to 16 residues. V was shortened by 4 bases and J by 0 bases, with 16 bases between the two germline ends. Per germline, CDR1 MDHEN and CDR2 SYDVKM. Here the CDR3 DNA reads TGTGCCAGCAGTTCCCCTCCGGGACGGAGCTCCTACGAGCAGTACTTC. Translation: CASSSPPGRSSYEQYF.

This clonotype occurred many times. The genes are TRBV7-9 and TRBJ1-2; 7 bases fit TRBD1. From germline, CDR1 is SEHNR and CDR2 FQNEAQ (reference sequence). The CDR3 is 14 amino acids. V lost 0 bases and J lost 7; bases outside the gene matches: 5. CDR3 loop: CASSLATGYSGYTF. The DNA of the CDR3 is TGTGCCAGCAGCTTAGCGACAGGGTACAGTGGCTACACCTTC. The full variable domain, with the rest looked up from reference TRBV7-9 and TRBJ1-2, is DTGVSQNPRHKITKRGQNVTFRCDPISEHNRLYWYRQTLGQGPEFLTYFQNEAQLEKSRLLSDRFSAERPKGSFSTLEIQRTEQGDSAMYLCASSLATGYSGYTFGSGTRLTVV.

V and J are TRBV12-3 or TRBV12-4 and TRBJ2-7; possible D gene TRBD1, 6 bases. There are 14 residues in the CDR3. The germline V and J ends were trimmed by 8 bases and 6 bases, with 20 bases remaining between them. In nucleotides, the CDR3 is TGTGCCAGCGGATCGACAGGAGCTGCGTCCGAGCAGTACTTC. Its translation is CASGSTGAASEQYF.

The sample holds many counts of this clonotype. The CDR3 DNA reads TGCAGCGGCCGACAGATGAACACTGAAGCTTTCTTT. Its translation is CSGRQMNTEAFF. V is TRBV29-1 and J is TRBJ1-1, with a possible D match to TRBD1 (5 bases). The CDR3 covers 12 residues. The V end lost 7 bases, the J end lost 0 bases, and 9 bases lay between the germline ends. Germline-derived CDR1 and CDR2 are SQVTM and ANQGSEA.

The V call is TRBV6-1, the J call TRBJ1-5; D gene unclear. Looked up from germline, CDR1 is MNHNS and CDR2 is SASEGT. This CDR3 has 16 residues. Trimming removed 0 bases at V and 2 bases at J, with 11 bases between. The CDR3, as DNA: TGTGCCAGCAGTGAAGCGAGGGTGAGTGGCAATCAGCCCCAGCATTTT. Protein sequence: CASSEARVSGNQPQHF.

This clonotype has at least ten counts. The chain couples TRBV7-3 to TRBJ2-1; 9 bases are shared with TRBD2. This CDR3 has 18 amino acids. The V segment lost 1 base and the J segment 0 bases; nucleotides outside the gene matches: 7. In germline, CDR1 is SGHTA, CDR2 FQGTGA. This chain's CDR3 is CASSLKPLLAGSYNEQFF. Here the CDR3 DNA reads TGTGCCAGCAGCTTAAAGCCCCTACTAGCGGGCTCCTACAATGAGCAGTTCTTC.

This clonotype was seen ten or more times. The chain is built from TRBV12-3 or TRBV12-4 and TRBJ1-1; tentative D call: TRBD1 (5 bases). The CDR3 sequence is 14 residues long. Trimming took 3 bases from V and 1 from J, leaving 9 bases between them. As DNA, the CDR3 is TGTGCCAGCAGTTTGACAGTCAAGAACACTGAAGCTTTCTTT. Amino acids: CASSLTVKNTEAFF.

This clonotype was seen repeatedly, ten times or more. V is TRBV7-3 and J is TRBJ2-7; D is unresolved. Germline CDR1 SGHTA, CDR2 FQGTGA. The CDR3 length is 13 residues. Trimming removed 4 bases at V and 6 bases at J, with 13 bases between. The CDR3 loop reads CASSSRLHPEQYF. For the CDR3, the DNA is TGTGCCAGCAGCTCCCGACTGCACCCCGAGCAGTACTTC.

This clonotype was counted ten times or more. The V gene is TRBV6-5, the J gene TRBJ2-5; 10 nucleotides align to TRBD2. This CDR3 is built from 16 residues. From germline, CDR1 is MNHEY and CDR2 SVGAGI. J lost 1 base, V lost 4 bases, and 6 bases had no gene match. The CDR3 bases are TGTGCCAGCAGTTGGACTAGCGGAGGGGTCCAAGAGACCCAGTACTTC. Its translation: CASSWTSGGVQETQYF.

In its sample, this clonotype was seen many times. The chain links TRBV11-2 to TRBJ1-2; TRBD1 matches 7 bases. Germline V gene lookup returns CDR1 SGHAT and CDR2 FQNNGV. Trimming at V came to 3 bases and at J to 4 bases, leaving 5 bases not matched to a gene. The CDR3 spans 14 residues. The CDR3 DNA is TGTGCCAGCAGCTTCACAGGGGTCCCCTATGGCTACACCTTC. Protein product: CASSFTGVPYGYTF.

This clonotype appeared a few times. The chain links TRBV18 to TRBJ2-5, with TRBD1 as a possible D gene (5 bases). V was cut by 2 bases and J by 3 bases, with 10 bases left in between. The CDR3 covers 14 residues. CDR1 is KGHSH and CDR2 is LQKENI in the germline V gene. The CDR3 region is CASSPRGGKETQYF. Written as DNA, the CDR3 is TGTGCCAGCTCACCAAGGGGCGGAAAAGAGACCCAGTACTTC.

This clonotype came up many times. This chain joins TRBV13 and TRBJ1-2; TRBD1 is a possible D gene (5 bases). Germline CDR1 is PRHDT and CDR2 is FYEKMQ (reference sequence). The CDR3 runs 17 residues. V gave up 0 bases and J gave up 3 bases, with 17 bases separating them. The CDR3 DNA follows: TGTGCCAGCAGCTTAGGGTCCCAGGGTTTTTTTGACTATGGCTACACCTTC. Its protein is CASSLGSQGFFDYGYTF.

This clonotype was observed a handful of times. V gene TRBV28 combines with J gene TRBJ2-3, with 11 bases identical to TRBD2. This CDR3 has 17 residues. Germline V gives CDR1 MDHEN, CDR2 SYDVKM. J gave up 1 base and V 3 bases, and 6 bases lay outside the gene matches. CDR3 region: CASSFLLAGVGTDTQYF. CDR3 bases: TGTGCCAGCAGTTTTCTACTAGCGGGAGTCGGCACAGATACGCAGTATTTT.

This clonotype was picked up many times. CDR3 sequence: CASSFERNQPQHF. CDR3 nucleotides: TGTGCCAGCAGTTTTGAGCGCAATCAGCCCCAGCATTTT. The rearrangement uses TRBV12-3 or TRBV12-4 and TRBJ1-5, with no clear D. Trimming removed 3 bases from V and 2 bases from J, with 5 bases in between. The CDR3 length is 13 residues.